This record covers a single T cell receptor beta chain. What it binds is not known. This sample was included in a study of T cell repertoires in cytomegalovirus infection. For the study at large: CMV infection and matching HLA type were both indicated by public TCR beta signatures.

CDR1 is SGHTA and CDR2 is FQGNSA in the germline V gene. This CDR3 is 15 amino acids long. Trimming pared 5 bases from V and 6 bases from J, leaving 17 bases between. TCRdb redid the calling of the reads with MiXCR, one entry per CDR3 protein. The sample records under 850,000 distinct CDR3 sequences, 30% to 40% being singletons. The sample was cultured PBMCs, taken from culture after CMV antigen stimulation. This TCR was sampled from a human donor in good health (CMV status not recorded). Some clones in this sample may be carry-over from other donors' samples. The rearrangement links TRBV7-2 to TRBJ2-1; tentative D call: TRBD2 (7 bases). The CDR3 nucleotides read TGTGCCAGCAGCGCCCGGGGGGCCCGGGGCAATGAGCAGTTCTTC. It yields the protein CASSARGARGNEQFF.